The rows below give T cell receptor beta chains drawn from one sample of a study of blood T cell repertoires in COVID-19. TCRdb keeps only in-frame clones here, not all; method: immunoSEQ multiplex PCR. The repertoire consists of fewer than 350,000 clones, with approximately 83% occurring once and the leading ten covering approximately 4.4%. Sequences were obtained from PBMCs or T cells enriched from blood (not recorded which). Receptors were obtained from a woman in her thirties or forties with acute COVID-19. CDR3s include the opening cysteine and the closing phenylalanine or tryptophan. A D gene is named only where the DNA matches it firmly. Clone size, where shown, is once, few, many, or a class for clones that have expanded.

TRBJ1-2	TRBV5-6	NA	NA	CASSLGQNHGYTF	TGTGCCAGCAGCTTGGGGCAGAACCATGGCTACACCTTC
TRBJ2-7	TRBV6-5	NA	NA	CASRSGTQLLYEQYF	TGTGCCAGCAGATCCGGGACTCAACTTCTCTACGAGCAGTACTTC
TRBJ1-1	TRBV5-5	NA	NA	CASSAVQAHGNTEAFF	TGTGCCAGCAGCGCAGTTCAGGCCCACGGGAACACTGAAGCTTTCTTT
TRBJ2-1	TRBV11-1	NA	NA	CASSPFGEEQFF	TGTGCCAGCAGCCCATTCGGGGAAGAGCAGTTCTTC
TRBJ1-2	TRBV11-2	NA	NA	CASSRDGQPYGYTF	TGTGCCAGCAGCCGAGATGGACAGCCCTATGGCTACACCTTC
TRBJ1-2	TRBV29-1	NA	NA	CSVEGRGLNYGYTF	TGCAGCGTTGAAGGACGGGGACTTAACTATGGCTACACCTTC
TRBJ1-6	TRBV6-5	NA	NA	CASSYSHRESPLHF	TGTGCCAGCAGTTACTCCCACAGGGAATCACCCCTCCACTTT
TRBJ2-2	TRBV6-6	NA	TRBD1	CASSRQGPGELFF	TGTGCCAGCAGTCGACAGGGGCCCGGGGAGCTGTTTTTT
TRBJ2-2	TRBV12-5	NA	NA	CASGLYGELFF	TGTGCTAGTGGTTTGTATGGGGAGCTGTTTTTT
TRBJ2-3	TRBV29-1	NA	NA	CSVVQGSVDTQYF	TGCAGCGTTGTTCAGGGAAGTGTTGATACGCAGTATTTT
TRBJ2-2	TRBV13	NA	TRBD2	CASSPGLAGGPVNTGELFF	TGTGCCAGCAGCCCAGGACTAGCGGGGGGGCCAGTGAACACCGGGGAGCTGTTTTTT
TRBJ1-2	TRBV7-2	NA	NA	CASSIPGVLYGYTF	TGTGCCAGCAGCATCCCAGGGGTCCTCTATGGCTACACCTTC
TRBJ2-3	TRBV3-1/TRBV3-2	once	NA	CASLGYGDTQYF	TGTGCCAGCCTTGGATACGGGGATACGCAGTATTTT
TRBJ2-7	TRBV10-3	once	NA	CAISDSYEQYF	TGTGCCATCAGTGACAGCTACGAGCAGTACTTC
TRBJ1-2	TRBV27	NA	TRBD1	CASSPRTGRQNGYTF	TGTGCCAGCTCCCCGCGGACAGGCCGACAAAATGGCTACACCTTC
TRBJ2-1	TRBV11-3	once	TRBD2	CASSFGLAGGTEQFF	TGTGCCAGCAGCTTCGGACTAGCGGGGGGGACTGAGCAGTTCTTC
TRBJ1-2	TRBV19	NA	NA	CASNDRGGYTF	TGTGCCAGTAATGACCGGGGTGGCTACACCTTC
TRBJ2-2	TRBV3-1/TRBV3-2	NA	NA	CASSQLRTGELFF	TGTGCCAGCAGCCAACTGCGGACCGGGGAGCTGTTTTTT
TRBJ1-5	TRBV18	NA	NA	CASSPLEGSQPQHF	TGTGCCAGCTCACCACTGGAGGGGAGTCAGCCCCAGCATTTT
TRBJ1-1	TRBV7-9	NA	NA	CASSFWAQNTEAFF	TGTGCCAGCAGCTTCTGGGCCCAAAACACTGAAGCTTTCTTT